A single sample gave rise to the 19 T cell receptor beta chains below, sequenced in a study of shared clonotypes between healthy human individuals. The table came from immunoSEQ multiplex PCR; TCRdb's copy has only in-frame clones and leaves some out. Found here are 1.5 million to 2.5 million clones, over 85% of them singletons; the top ten hold 1% to 1.5%. Cells designated naive CD8 were CD45RO-negative and were positively selected for CCR7, with terminally differentiated effector memory CD45RA+ cells excluded. The material sequenced was naive CD8+ T cells sorted from blood. These receptors were collected from a man aged 18 to 29 in good health.

The chain joins TRBV6-5 to TRBJ1-3, with no clear D. Trimming took off 10 bases at V and 0 bases at J, with 10 bases between the two ends. This CDR3 spans 13 amino acids. The germline V gene encodes CDR1 MNHEY and CDR2 SVGAGI. CDR3 region: CATTGFSGNTIYF. CDR3 in DNA: TGTGCCACAACGGGATTCTCTGGAAACACCATATATTTT.

V gene TRBV7-6 combines with J gene TRBJ2-1; tentatively, D is TRBD2 (7 bases). Germline V lookup: CDR1 SGHVS, CDR2 FNYEAQ. The ends were cut back, 5 bases at V and 8 bases at J, with 13 bases in the middle. This CDR3 has 13 amino acids. This CDR3 reads CASSVGGGDEQFF. The DNA for the CDR3 is TGTGCCAGCAGCGTGGGAGGGGGGGATGAGCAGTTCTTC.

The J gene is TRBJ2-7, the V gene TRBV7-6, with D perhaps TRBD1 (6 bases). The germline V gene has CDR1 SGHVS and CDR2 FNYEAQ. This CDR3 contains 19 residues. V lost 1 base and J lost 5, with 27 bases in between. CDR3 loop: CASSLVAPFRDTYGNEQYF. DNA for the CDR3: TGTGCCAGCAGCTTAGTAGCTCCCTTCCGGGACACCTATGGGAACGAGCAGTACTTC.

As to this clone: Other DNA sequences in this specimen translate into the identical CDR3. The chain couples TRBV5-6 to TRBJ2-7, with D hard to call. CDR1 SGHDT and CDR2 YYEEEE come from the germline V gene. The CDR3 consists of 13 residues. V was trimmed by 0 bases and J by 2 bases, leaving 6 bases between them. The CDR3 nucleotides are TGTGCCAGCAGCTTGGGACCGACCTACGAGCAGTACTTC. Protein: CASSLGPTYEQYF. The whole variable domain, remainder taken from reference TRBV5-6 and TRBJ2-7, is DAGVTQSPTHLIKTRGQQVTLRCSPKSGHDTVSWYQQALGQGPQFIFQYYEEEERQRGNFPDRFSGHQFPNYSSELNVNALLLGDSALYLCASSLGPTYEQYFGPGTRLTVT.

V is TRBV2 and J is TRBJ2-7; TRBD1 aligns across 7 bases. Trimming at V came to 8 bases and at J to 3 bases, leaving 7 bases not matched to a gene. CDR3 size: 13 residues. Germline V gene lookup returns CDR1 SNHLY and CDR2 FYNNEI. DNA of the CDR3: TGTGCCAGCGGGGGACAGAGCCACTACGAGCAGTACTTC. Translating gives CASGGQSHYEQYF.

The genes are TRBV6-5 and TRBJ1-3; TRBD1 matches 7 bases. The germline CDR1 and CDR2 sequences are MNHEY and SVGAGI. The V segment lost 5 bases and the J segment 4 bases; nucleotides outside the gene matches: 5. The CDR3 is 14 amino acids. Here the CDR3 reads CASSPQGEGNTIYF. DNA of the CDR3: TGTGCCAGCAGTCCCCAGGGGGAAGGAAACACCATATATTTT.

The CDR3 sequence is CASTGGNEQFF. The CDR3 DNA reads TGCGCCAGCACAGGGGGGAATGAGCAGTTCTTC. J is TRBJ2-1 and V is TRBV5-1; TRBD1 might be the D (7 bases). The CDR3 is 11 residues long. Germline lookup yields CDR1 SGHRS and CDR2 YFSETQ. V lost 6 bases to trimming and J lost 7 bases, with 8 bases between them.

The rearrangement uses TRBV13 and TRBJ2-7; a weak D match, TRBD2 (6 bases). Germline V lookup: CDR1 PRHDT, CDR2 FYEKMQ (reference sequence). CDR3 length equals 15 residues. Trimming shortened V by 0 bases and J by 7 bases, and 16 bases separated the two germline ends. The CDR3 protein is CASSLGRDLPYEQYF. The CDR3 DNA follows: TGTGCCAGCAGCTTAGGCCGGGACTTACCTTATGAGCAGTACTTC.

The chain uses TRBV6-6 and TRBJ2-2, with 8 bases lining up with TRBD2. CDR1 MNHNY and CDR2 SVGAGI come from the germline V gene (reference sequence). Unmatched junction bases numbered 4, after V lost 2 bases and J lost 2 bases. CDR3 length: 16 amino acids. CDR3 loop: CASSYRLAGNTGELFF. The CDR3 coding sequence is TGTGCCAGCAGTTACAGGCTAGCGGGTAACACCGGGGAGCTGTTTTTT.

The table lists this clone with a count of one. The chain has TRBV4-1 and TRBJ2-3; D gene ambiguous. Germline values: CDR1 MGHRA, CDR2 YSYEKL. This CDR3 has 15 residues. Trimming pared 5 bases from V and 4 bases from J, leaving 16 bases between. CDR3 in DNA: TGCGCCAGCAGCTATCGTCCCACTGGCGCAGATACGCAGTATTTT. Translating gives CASSYRPTGADTQYF.

The table lists this clone with a count of one. This rearrangement joins TRBV27 to TRBJ2-2, with 8 bases that match TRBD1. The junction had 11 bases not matched to a gene; V was cut back by 3 bases and J by 2 bases. CDR3 length: 18 residues. CDR1 and CDR2 from the germline V gene are MNHEY and SMNVEV (reference sequence). The CDR3 is CASSLEGSGGKNTGELFF. CDR3 sequence (DNA): TGTGCCAGCAGTTTGGAGGGCTCAGGGGGCAAAAACACCGGGGAGCTGTTTTTT.

The chain combines TRBV10-1 with TRBJ2-3; 8 bases fit TRBD2. J was trimmed by 1 base and V by 3 bases; bases with no gene match: 0. CDR1 and CDR2 (germline): WNHNN, SYGVQD (reference sequence). The CDR3 length is 14 residues. The CDR3 spells CASSDSGGTDTQYF. Here the CDR3 DNA reads TGCGCCAGCAGTGATAGCGGGGGCACAGATACGCAGTATTTT.

The genes are TRBV7-2 and TRBJ2-7; 10 bases align to TRBD1. Germline assignment: CDR1 SGHTA and CDR2 FQGNSA. The ends lost 5 bases at V and 3 bases at J; junction bases unmatched: 4. The CDR3 totals 14 residues. CDR3 bases: TGTGCCAGCAGCGCCGGGACAGGGGACTACGAGCAGTACTTC. Protein product: CASSAGTGDYEQYF.

The V call is TRBV29-1, the J call TRBJ2-7, with 7 nucleotides matching TRBD1. Trimming removed 1 base from V and 2 bases from J; junction bases left unmatched: 8. The CDR3 runs to 15 residues. The germline V gene has CDR1 SQVTM and CDR2 ANQGSEA. The CDR3 DNA sequence: TGCAGCGTTGAAGCCCTGACAGGGATTACCTACGAGCAGTACTTC. Its translation is CSVEALTGITYEQYF.

This chain links TRBV6-5 with TRBJ2-1, with a possible D match to TRBD2 (5 bases). CDR1 and CDR2 (germline): MNHEY, SVGAGI. The CDR3 contains 16 residues. V lost 4 bases to trimming and J lost 4 bases, with 17 bases between them. CDR3 loop: CASSFTPAAAYNEQFF. CDR3 coding DNA: TGTGCCAGCAGTTTCACTCCGGCAGCGGCGTACAATGAGCAGTTCTTC.

The chain is built from TRBV7-9 and TRBJ2-3; D might be TRBD1 or TRBD2, each matching 5 bases. Trimming left V 6 bases short and J 3 bases short, with 16 bases between. The germline CDR1 and CDR2 sequences are SEHNR and FQNEAQ (reference sequence). The CDR3 is made up of 15 amino acids. The CDR3 coding sequence is TGTGCCAGCAGTCTCTATGGGGGTGGAACAGATACGCAGTATTTT. Translated, it gives CASSLYGGGTDTQYF.

The chain recombines TRBV29-1 with TRBJ1-1; no clear D. Trimming shortened V by 4 bases and J by 7 bases, and 13 bases separated the two germline ends. Germline CDR1 is SQVTM and CDR2 is ANQGSEA. CDR3 length: 12 residues. Written as DNA, the CDR3 is TGCAGCGTTGTATCGGGGAATGGTGAAGCTTTCTTT. Translated, it gives CSVVSGNGEAFF.

CDR3 sequence reads: CASSLGTVETQYF. The CDR3 coding sequence is TGTGCCAGCAGCTTGGGGACAGTGGAGACCCAGTACTTC. The chain carries TRBV5-8 and TRBJ2-5; D possibly corresponds to TRBD1 (6 bases). CDR1 and CDR2 from the germline V gene are SGHTS and YDEGEE. The CDR3 totals 13 residues. With 0 bases removed from V and 5 bases from J, the gap between germline ends came to 8 bases.

The chain combines TRBV7-9 with TRBJ2-7, with D possibly TRBD2 on 6 matching bases. Trimming left V 1 base short and J 1 base short, with 8 bases between. CDR1 and CDR2 (germline): SEHNR, FQNEAQ (reference sequence). This CDR3 has 14 amino acids. The CDR3 region has the DNA TGTGCCAGCAGCTTAGGGGGGGAGTCCTACGAGCAGTACTTC. This translates into CASSLGGESYEQYF.